These 9 T cell receptor beta chains were all obtained from the same sample, sequenced in a study of T cell responses to AZD1222 COVID-19 vaccine. Profiling relied on immunoSEQ multiplex PCR, and the TCRdb table lists in-frame clones only, not all of them. The sample lists about 140,000 clones; 85% were seen once. The sample here was peripheral blood, taken 28 days after the second dose of the MenACWY control vaccine. These receptors all come from an adult who received the MenACWY meningococcal vaccine as a control.

The chain carries TRBV14 and TRBJ2-7; TRBD2 agrees at 13 bases. CDR1 and CDR2 (germline): SGHDN, FVKESK. Germline trimming cut 4 bases from V and 6 bases from J; bases unmatched to any gene: 6. This CDR3 is built from 15 residues. Here the CDR3 reads CASSPLTSGRPEQYF. The CDR3 DNA sequence: TGTGCCAGCAGCCCCTTGACTAGCGGGAGGCCCGAGCAGTACTTC.

J is TRBJ1-6 and V is TRBV2; the D gene is possibly TRBD1 (6 bases). The V gene lost 11 bases and the J gene lost 8 bases, with 19 bases spanning the gap. This CDR3 is built from 14 residues. Germline CDR1 reads SNHLY; CDR2 reads FYNNEI. CDR3 region: CARGGGTLDSPLHF. CDR3 sequence (DNA): TGTGCCCGAGGGGGGGGGACTTTGGATTCACCCCTCCACTTT.

This clone has a handful of counts. V and J are TRBV5-4 and TRBJ2-3; maybe TRBD2 (6 bases). The CDR3 totals 14 residues. Germline V gives CDR1 SGHNT, CDR2 YYREEE (reference sequence). The V end was cut by 1 base, the J end by 0 bases, with 6 bases between. CDR3 nucleotide sequence: TGTGCCAGCAGCTTGCGGGGGAGCACAGATACGCAGTATTTT. Translating gives CASSLRGSTDTQYF.

This chain connects TRBV19 to TRBJ2-7; possible D gene TRBD1, 5 bases. This CDR3 region has 11 residues. Germline CDR1 LNHDA, CDR2 SQIVND (reference sequence). The V end was cut by 10 bases, the J end by 6 bases, with 13 bases between. The CDR3: CATKWGFEQYF. CDR3 bases: TGTGCCACGAAGTGGGGCTTCGAGCAGTACTTC.

The chain has TRBV4-3 and TRBJ1-3; D might be TRBD1 (5 bases). Germline CDR1 and CDR2: LGHNA and YSLEER. This CDR3 has 21 amino acids. V lost 0 bases and J lost 4, with 28 bases in between. The CDR3 spells CASSQDLYPGAGSPGGNTIYF. The CDR3 DNA reads TGCGCCAGCAGCCAAGATCTCTACCCCGGCGCAGGGTCCCCGGGGGGAAACACCATATATTTT.

This chain connects TRBV6-5 to TRBJ1-1; D unclear. Germline assignment: CDR1 MNHEY and CDR2 SVGAGI. The CDR3 consists of 13 residues. V was shortened by 7 bases and J by 3 bases, with 12 bases between the two germline ends. The CDR3: CASTQVGYTEAFF. The CDR3 coding sequence is TGTGCCAGCACTCAGGTCGGTTACACTGAAGCTTTCTTT.

V gene TRBV12-3 or TRBV12-4 combines with J gene TRBJ2-6, with TRBD2 identical over 7 bases. This CDR3 is 13 amino acids long. V lost 1 base, J lost 13 bases, and 4 bases stayed unmatched. CDR3: CASSLGAGVVLTF. CDR3 nucleotide sequence: TGTGCCAGCAGTTTAGGGGCGGGGGTAGTCCTGACTTTC.

The chain couples TRBV30 to TRBJ2-3, with TRBD2 matching over 8 bases. The germline V gene has CDR1 GTSNPN and CDR2 SVGIG (reference sequence). V lost 2 bases to trimming and J lost 5 bases; unmatched junction nucleotides: 9. The CDR3 covers 15 residues. The DNA of the CDR3 is TGTGCCTGGAGTTTGGTAGCGGGAATGGGAGATACGCAGTATTTT. As protein: CAWSLVAGMGDTQYF.

The rearrangement joins TRBV20-1 to TRBJ1-4; unclear D gene. Trimming shortened V by 3 bases and J by 7 bases, and 18 bases separated the two germline ends. Germline V gene sequence: CDR1 DFQATT, CDR2 SNEGSKA (reference sequence). The CDR3 covers 15 residues. The CDR3 sequence is CSASPEPSWGEKLFF. The CDR3 DNA is TGCAGTGCTAGTCCGGAGCCCTCCTGGGGTGAAAAACTGTTTTTT.